This section outlines one T cell receptor (beta chain) sequence together with its context. The sample holds a few counts of this clonotype. No cognate antigen has been identified for it. Per-nucleotide qualities are absent, and no much larger clonotype sits a single base away. V is pared back by 5 bases and J by 4 bases, with 12 bases lying between the germline termini. The CDR3 contains 14 residues, cysteine and phenylalanine counted. Only the CDR3 portion is preserved as DNA: 42 bases, with reading frame beginning at the first base. The germline V gene supplies CDR1 MDHEN and CDR2 SYDVKM. The sample originates from a study of CD8 T cells in ankylosing spondylitis (dated by TCRdb to about 2017). At the level of the whole study: The study set out to find disease-linked TCR variants by profiling T cell receptor beta repertoires in ankylosing spondylitis patients and healthy donors. The full study cohort was made up of over 20 ankylosing spondylitis patients and 108 healthy donors. Peripheral blood samples were taken, and synovial fluid was additionally collected from ankylosing spondylitis patients.

The instrument given in TCRdb is Illumina HiSeq 2500. TCR beta libraries were prepared by quantitative 5'-RACE with molecular barcodes. The published analysis was carried out like this. A new computational method, built on a probabilistic model of VDJ rearrangement, was used to identify disease-linked TCR variants. TCRdb trimmed public reads at Q25 via fastp, called clones via MiXCR and kept in-frame beta chains. Records with the same CDR3 protein are collapsed into one entry carrying the most frequent genes and DNA. These V and J calls are TCRdb output, not the study's own analysis. This sample holds tens of thousands of distinct CDR3 sequences; approximately 5.7% were observed only once. In total, the top ten clones hold under 6% of the sample. Synovial fluid samples and blood samples obtained from the same ankylosing spondylitis patients were matched. The paper as a whole reports these results and caveats: A TCR beta motif made up of several highly homologous amino acid variants appeared to be characteristic of blood from ankylosing spondylitis patients. Some motif variants were previously reported in synovial fluid and blood of reactive arthritis patients, suggesting common disease-initiation mechanisms. In peripheral blood, the disease-linked clones were found at relatively low frequencies and had a CD8+ phenotype. According to the report, matched synovial fluid samples from ankylosing spondylitis patients were significantly enriched for the disease-linked clones.

Here the chain combines TRBV28 and TRBJ1-5, with a tentative D gene TRBD1 over 5 matching bases. This TCR was recovered from a male donor with ankylosing spondylitis. The sequenced sample was synovial fluid, either unsorted or a sorted T cell fraction (not recorded which). The CDR3 region has the sequence CASSPRQKNQPQHF. The nucleotides read TGTGCCAGCAGTCCAAGACAGAAGAATCAGCCCCAGCATTTT.